These T cell receptor beta chains were read from a single sample in a study of blood T cell repertoires in COVID-19. Sequencing was performed with immunoSEQ multiplex PCR; in TCRdb, only in-frame clones are kept and a portion is missing. This table has 200,000 to 250,000 clones, nearly 90% appearing once. Material: PBMCs or T cells enriched from blood (not recorded which). The source of these receptors is a man aged 25 to 45 who had been exposed to COVID-19. Each CDR3 is given with its conserved first and last residue. The D gene is left open where the match is weak. Only some rows state a clone size, as once, few, many or a class for expanded clones.

TRBD2,.,TRBV7-6,TRBJ2-2,CASSLAAGRDTGELFF,TGTGCCAGCAGCTTAGCCGCGGGGAGGGACACCGGGGAGCTGTTTTTT
.,.,TRBV18,TRBJ1-2,CASSPGEGGYTF,TGTGCCAGCTCACCCGGGGAGGGTGGCTACACCTTC
TRBD1,.,TRBV19,TRBJ1-4,CASTRQHRGRPSNEKLFF,TGTGCCAGTACCAGGCAACACAGGGGGCGCCCATCTAATGAAAAACTGTTTTTT
TRBD1,.,TRBV10-3,TRBJ2-5,CAISESGQGQETQYF,TGTGCCATCAGTGAGTCCGGACAGGGTCAAGAGACCCAGTACTTC
TRBD1,.,TRBV11-1,TRBJ2-7,CASSPYTPDREYEQYF,TGTGCCAGCAGCCCATACACCCCGGACAGGGAGTACGAGCAGTACTTC
.,.,TRBV5-1,TRBJ2-7,CASSLIIQTGEQYF,TGCGCCAGCAGCTTGATCATCCAGACGGGCGAGCAGTACTTC
.,.,TRBV6-1,TRBJ1-2,CASSETVDYGYTF,TGTGCCAGCAGTGAAACAGTAGACTATGGCTACACCTTC
TRBD1,.,TRBV7-2,TRBJ1-6,CASSHRTGGYNSPLHF,TGTGCCAGCAGCCATCGGACAGGGGGATATAATTCACCCCTCCACTTT
TRBD1,.,TRBV4-3,TRBJ1-1,CASSQAPGQGIPEAFF,TGCGCCAGCAGCCAAGCCCCGGGACAGGGTATCCCTGAAGCTTTCTTT
TRBD2,.,TRBV15,TRBJ2-2,CATSRDDPSGSTGELFF,TGTGCCACCAGCAGAGATGATCCTAGCGGGTCGACCGGGGAGCTGTTTTTT
TRBD2,.,TRBV5-4,TRBJ2-1,CASSLIGRGGYNEQFF,TGTGCCAGCAGCTTGATCGGGCGCGGGGGGTACAATGAGCAGTTCTTC
TRBD2,once,TRBV7-2,TRBJ2-1,CASSLSSGGASNEQFF,TGTGCCAGCAGCTTATCTAGCGGGGGGGCGAGTAATGAGCAGTTCTTC
TRBD1,.,TRBV7-2,TRBJ2-1,CASSSGQEPYNEQFF,TGTGCCAGCAGCTCAGGACAGGAGCCCTACAATGAGCAGTTCTTC
.,.,TRBV19,TRBJ1-4,CASKPSGGSNEKLFF,TGTGCCAGTAAACCAAGCGGGGGGTCTAATGAAAAACTGTTTTTT
.,.,TRBV2,TRBJ2-2,CASSDGTRNTGELFF,TGTGCCAGCAGTGATGGGACAAGAAACACCGGGGAGCTGTTTTTT
.,.,TRBV5-8,TRBJ2-3,CASSYGLSTDTQYF,TGTGCCAGCAGCTACGGACTATCCACAGATACGCAGTATTTT
.,.,TRBV20-1,TRBJ1-2,CSASPARSYYGYTF,TGCAGTGCTAGTCCGGCCAGGTCTTACTATGGCTACACCTTC
.,.,TRBV29-1,TRBJ2-3,CSALAVVFTDTQYF,TGCAGCGCCTTAGCGGTCGTCTTCACAGATACGCAGTATTTT
.,.,TRBV4-1,TRBJ2-1,CASSQATNPQLGREQFF,TGCGCCAGCAGCCAAGCCACTAACCCTCAATTGGGTCGTGAGCAGTTCTTC
.,many,TRBV7-2,TRBJ2-7,CASSFPRYEQYF,TGTGCCAGCAGCTTCCCCCGCTACGAGCAGTACTTC
TRBD2,few,TRBV18,TRBJ2-1,CASSLWGLVAGGPPHEQFF,TGTGCCAGCTCACTGTGGGGCCTAGTCGCGGGGGGCCCCCCCCATGAGCAGTTCTTC
TRBD1,.,TRBV6-4,TRBJ1-4,CASSLPGQERTEATNEKLFF,TGTGCCAGCAGCCTCCCAGGACAGGAACGAACTGAGGCAACTAATGAAAAACTGTTTTTT
.,.,TRBV27,TRBJ2-7,CASSLKQGNTHEQYF,TGTGCCAGCAGTTTAAAACAGGGAAACACCCACGAGCAGTACTTC
TRBD2,.,TRBV10-3,TRBJ2-5,CAISLAAQETQYF,TGTGCCATCAGTCTAGCGGCCCAAGAGACCCAGTACTTC
TRBD2,once,TRBV15,TRBJ2-7,CATSREKGGQTLYAYEQYF,TGTGCCACCAGCAGAGAAAAGGGAGGGCAGACCCTATACGCGTACGAGCAGTACTTC
.,.,TRBV6-2/TRBV6-3,TRBJ1-6,CASSTRQNSPLHF,TGTGCCAGCAGTACCCGACAGAATTCACCCCTCCACTTT
.,.,TRBV7-6,TRBJ1-2,CASSFEETGGHGYTF,TGTGCCAGCAGCTTCGAAGAAACGGGGGGCCATGGCTACACCTTC
TRBD2,.,TRBV23-1,TRBJ2-7,CASSQYALAGALRSDEQYF,TGCGCCAGCAGTCAATATGCCCTAGCGGGGGCCCTCCGTAGCGACGAGCAGTACTTC
.,.,TRBV19,TRBJ1-2,CASSIGTDHYGYTF,TGTGCCAGTAGTATAGGTACAGACCACTATGGCTACACCTTC
.,.,TRBV29-1,TRBJ1-1,CSVETQGIRTEAFF,TGCAGCGTAGAAACGCAGGGGATCAGGACTGAAGCTTTCTTT
TRBD1,.,TRBV5-4,TRBJ1-2,CASSLVGQGINGYTF,TGTGCCAGCAGCTTGGTTGGACAGGGCATCAATGGCTACACCTTC
TRBD2,.,TRBV7-9,TRBJ2-7,CASKGRVKYAEQYF,TGTGCCAGCAAAGGGAGGGTAAAGTATGCCGAGCAGTACTTC
.,.,TRBV5-6,TRBJ2-2,CASSPAAAGELFF,TGTGCCAGCAGCCCGGCGGCAGCCGGGGAGCTGTTTTTT
.,once,TRBV7-6,TRBJ2-1,CASSLEPLVSGYNEQFF,TGTGCCAGCAGCTTAGAACCACTAGTATCAGGTTACAATGAGCAGTTCTTC
TRBD1,few,TRBV5-4,TRBJ2-2,CASSPRQGVNTGELFF,TGTGCCAGCAGCCCGCGACAGGGGGTAAACACCGGGGAGCTGTTTTTT
TRBD1,.,TRBV6-5,TRBJ2-1,CASSPRDRGVNEQFF,TGTGCCAGCAGTCCCCGGGACAGGGGAGTCAATGAGCAGTTCTTC
.,.,TRBV19,TRBJ1-1,CASSIRSASGMNTEAFF,TGTGCCAGTAGTATTAGGTCGGCAAGCGGAATGAACACTGAAGCTTTCTTT